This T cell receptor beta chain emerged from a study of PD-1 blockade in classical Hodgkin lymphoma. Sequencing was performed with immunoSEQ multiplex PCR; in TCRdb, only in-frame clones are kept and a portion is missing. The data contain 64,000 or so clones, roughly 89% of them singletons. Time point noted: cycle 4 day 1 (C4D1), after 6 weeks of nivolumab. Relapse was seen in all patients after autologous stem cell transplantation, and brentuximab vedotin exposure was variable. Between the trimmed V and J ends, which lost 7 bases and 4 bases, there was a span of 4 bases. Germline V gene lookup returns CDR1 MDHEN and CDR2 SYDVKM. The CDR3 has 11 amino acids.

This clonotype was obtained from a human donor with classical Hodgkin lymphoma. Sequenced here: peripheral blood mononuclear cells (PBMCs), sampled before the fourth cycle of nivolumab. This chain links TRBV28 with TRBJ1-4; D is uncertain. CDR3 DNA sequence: TGTGCCAGCACCCATAATGAAAAACTGTTTTTT. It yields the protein CASTHNEKLFF.